Below are 7 T cell receptor beta chains sequenced from a single sample in a study of cytomegalovirus exposure and HLA in healthy donors (dated by TCRdb to 2017 to 2019). Library preparation employed the immunoSEQ multiplex PCR assay. For the multiplex PCR, a mixture combining 60 forward primers for TCR Vbeta segments and 13 reverse primers for TCR Jbeta segments was used. Held by TCRdb, this immuneACCESS table contains in-frame sequences only and omits some clones. Under half of the omission traces to an unresolved V gene where checked; the cause of the rest is unknown. The sample table lists about 150,000 clones, roughly 78% of them with a count of one. The ten largest clones add up to 2.5% to 3.5% of the sample. Sequenced sample: PBMCs. All receptors come from a woman in her thirties or forties in good health and CMV-seronegative.

The chain links TRBV10-1 to TRBJ2-3; possibly TRBD1 for D (6 bases). The CDR3 has 16 residues. V lost 0 bases, J lost 2 bases, and 12 bases lay in between. CDR1 is WNHNN, CDR2 SYGVQD, per germline (reference sequence). For the CDR3, the DNA is TGCGCCAGCAGTGAGTCTCGGGGACACAACACAGATACGCAGTATTTT. This codes for CASSESRGHNTDTQYF.

V and J are TRBV2 and TRBJ2-5; TRBD2 agrees at 10 bases. Germline V gene sequence: CDR1 SNHLY, CDR2 FYNNEI. Germline trimming cut 6 bases from V and 4 bases from J; bases unmatched to any gene: 14. CDR3 size: 17 residues. Here the CDR3 DNA reads TGTGCCAGCAGCCGCGCGACGCTAGCGGGGGAGGGAGAGACCCAGTACTTC. Translating it yields CASSRATLAGEGETQYF. Together with reference TRBV2 and TRBJ2-5, the CDR3 gives the full variable domain: EPEVTQTPSHQVTQMGQEVILRCVPISNHLYFYWYRQILGQKVEFLVSFYNNEISEKSEIFDDQFSVERPDGSNFTLKIRSTKLEDSAMYFCASSRATLAGEGETQYFGPGTRLLVL.

This clone has more than one count but fewer than ten. The chain joins TRBV5-1 to TRBJ2-1; TRBD1 matches at 7 bases. CDR3 length equals 16 residues. Germline CDR1 SGHRS, CDR2 YFSETQ. J lost 7 bases, V lost 5 bases, and 15 bases had no gene match. The CDR3 DNA follows: TGCGCCAGCAGTCTCCCCACCGGGACAGCGTCTAATGAGCAGTTCTTC. It translates to CASSLPTGTASNEQFF.

This clone is a singleton in its sample. Within the sample, other DNA sequences also encode this same CDR3. The chain joins TRBV7-9 to TRBJ1-1; D gene unclear. Germline V gene lookup returns CDR1 SEHNR and CDR2 FQNEAQ (reference sequence). V gave up 3 bases and J gave up 4 bases, with 6 bases separating them. The CDR3 loop spans 12 amino acids. The DNA of the CDR3 is TGTGCCAGCAGCTTTTCCGGCACTGAAGCTTTCTTT. Protein: CASSFSGTEAFF.

The chain combines TRBV2 with TRBJ2-7; 10 nucleotides line up with TRBD2. The CDR3 loop spans 14 amino acids. V was pared by 6 bases and J by 5 bases, with 7 bases of the junction left unmatched. CDR1 SNHLY and CDR2 FYNNEI come from the germline V gene. CDR3: CASRILAGVDEQYF. CDR3 DNA: TGTGCCAGCAGAATTCTAGCGGGGGTGGACGAGCAGTACTTC.

The V gene is TRBV28, the J gene TRBJ1-3, with D hard to call. The CDR3 covers 15 residues. V lost 7 bases and J lost 0, with 13 bases in between. CDR1 is MDHEN, CDR2 SYDVKM, per germline. DNA of the CDR3: TGTGCCAGCACCCCTTCAAGTAGCTCTGGAAACACCATATATTTT. Its translation is CASTPSSSSGNTIYF.

V usage is TRBV5-4 and J usage is TRBJ2-5, with 7 bases matching TRBD1. The J call may not be correct, given that the DNA end is closer to TRBJ2-7. Germline V lookup: CDR1 SGHNT, CDR2 YYREEE (reference sequence). The CDR3 loop spans 15 amino acids. CDR3 residues: CASSLQGTSFFEQYF. The CDR3 nucleotides are TGTGCCAGCAGCTTACAGGGGACCTCTTTTTTCGAGCAGTACTTC.